This entry features one TCR beta chain sequence. The target of this receptor is not known. Per-base qualities were not stored, and no clone one base away is much larger. RNA was extracted using the RNeasy kit, and roughly 0.45 to 1 ug of the RNA was reverse transcribed with random hexamers. TCR beta CDR3 regions were amplified with the immunoSEQ multiplex PCR assay covering 54 Vbeta and 13 Jbeta segments. To correct PCR amplification bias, a synthetic template baseline was used for both primer optimization and computational correction. The authors processed their data as follows. Only productive sequences were kept, with reads annotated to V, D and J genes according to IMGT and analyzed in immunoSEQ Analyzer. Clonality was computed as one minus Shannon entropy normalized by log2 of the number of productive unique sequences. For each patient and control, public and private clones were evaluated within the 100 most prevalent clones. Susac-specific clones were defined as absent from healthy and MS cohorts, roughly 1,100 published viral clones and other ImmuneACCESS disease sequences. TCRdb passed the public sequencing reads through fastp at Q25 and MiXCR, retaining productive beta sequences. Each entry merges the rows of one CDR3 protein and shows their most common DNA and genes. The V and J calls and clone size are TCRdb's, not the authors'. This sample comprises approximately 230,000 distinct CDR3 sequences, 85% to 95% of them detected only once. Of the sample, 0.06% to 0.08% falls within the top ten clones.

High-throughput TCR beta sequencing profiled peripheral blood CD8+ and CD4+ T cells from healthy donors, Susac syndrome patients and multiple sclerosis patients. The multiple sclerosis controls were treatment-naive patients who had stable or active relapsing-remitting disease and met the revised McDonald criteria. Bulk CD8+ and CD4+ T cells were purified magnetically by negative isolation, whereas CD8+ TEMRA cells were enriched by FACS. Blood was collected in EDTA tubes and processed within 24 hours, with PBMCs isolated through density gradient centrifugation. PBMCs intended for TCR sequencing were cryopreserved in liquid nitrogen and thawed later in a water bath at 37 degrees C. The sorted or isolated CD4+, CD8+ and CD8+ TEMRA cells reached a purity of at least 90%. This record belongs to a study of CD8 T cells in Susac syndrome (dated by TCRdb to between 2018 and 2021). Regarding the research as a whole: The study used repertoire sequencing to test whether antigen drove CD8+ T cell activation and differentiation in Susac syndrome.

Beyond this particular receptor, the publication reports: The study acknowledged that relatively few individuals were included in the TCR sequencing and HLA analysis.

The CDR3 contains 14 residues, cysteine and phenylalanine counted. Here the CDR3 DNA is all that survives: 42 bases in frame from base 1. V and J are truncated by 3 bases and 5 bases respectively, leaving an intervening sequence of 8 bases. From the germline V gene, CDR1 is SGHAT and CDR2 is FQNNGV. Recombination linked TRBV11-2 to TRBJ1-6; no D gene can be assigned with confidence. Sequenced material: CD4+ T cells from PBMCs. This sequence originates from a human donor with multiple sclerosis. CDR3 loop: CASSFGSNNSPLHF. The nucleotide sequence reads as follows: TGTGCCAGCAGCTTTGGCAGCAATAATTCACCCCTCCACTTT.